Presented here are 9 T cell receptor beta chains from one specimen sequenced in a study of shared clonotypes between healthy human individuals. Terminally differentiated effector memory CD45RA+ cells were left out of the naive CD8 fraction, which was CD45RO-negative and positively selected for CCR7. Sequenced by immunoSEQ multiplex PCR; TCRdb stores in-frame clones only, minus some. Of a few million clones in the sample, 93% were seen once. The specimen sequenced was naive CD8+ T cells from PBMCs. These receptors were collected from a man between 18 and 29 years old in good health. Some clones in this sample may be carry-over from other donors' samples.

The chain employs TRBV21-1 and TRBJ2-5; the table names TRBD2, a call not compared with the DNA. TRBV21-1 is a pseudogene locus. This CDR3 is 16 amino acids long. CDR3 in amino acids: CASSGPAPRRVETQYF. CDR3 in DNA: TGTGCCAGCAGTGGTCCCGCCCCCAGACGGGTGGAGACCCAGTACTTC.

The chain joins TRBV7-9 to TRBJ2-5; 9 bases fit TRBD2. CDR3 length equals 16 residues. Germline loops: CDR1 SEHNR, CDR2 FQNEAQ (reference sequence). Trimming at V came to 4 bases and at J to 2 bases, leaving 8 bases not matched to a gene. DNA of the CDR3: TGTGCCAGCAGCTCATCGACTAGCGGAAATCAAGAGACCCAGTACTTC. This codes for CASSSSTSGNQETQYF.

The sample holds one count of this clone. This chain links TRBV7-8 with TRBJ1-5, with D possibly being TRBD1 (6 bases). The CDR3 totals 16 residues. The germline V and J ends were trimmed by 3 bases and 4 bases, with 16 bases remaining between them. Germline CDR1 SGHVS, CDR2 FQNEAQ. The CDR3 here is CASSFILGTQNQPQHF. The CDR3 DNA is TGTGCCAGCAGCTTTATCCTTGGGACACAGAATCAGCCCCAGCATTTT.

V is TRBV11-3 and J is TRBJ2-1; no reliable D call. Germline V CDR1 and CDR2: SGHNT, YENEEA. Trimming took off 6 bases at V and 0 bases at J, with 15 bases between the two ends. The CDR3 consists of 16 residues. The DNA for the CDR3 is TGTGCCAGCAGTCCTACCTACTCAAGCTCCTACAATGAGCAGTTCTTC. It codes for CASSPTYSSSYNEQFF.

This chain uses TRBV18 with TRBJ2-3; D uncertain. The germline V and J ends were trimmed by 3 bases and 0 bases, with 7 bases remaining between them. This CDR3 has 14 amino acids. Germline V gene lookup returns CDR1 KGHSH and CDR2 LQKENI. CDR3 protein: CASSPPVSTDTQYF. In DNA form, the CDR3 reads TGTGCCAGCTCACCTCCAGTCAGCACAGATACGCAGTATTTT.

V usage is TRBV6-6 and J usage is TRBJ2-1; TRBD2 aligns across 9 bases. Looked up from germline, CDR1 is MNHNY and CDR2 is SVGAGI (reference sequence). CDR3 size: 15 residues. Losses at the gene ends were 1 base for V and 10 bases for J; bases not matched to a gene: 8. The CDR3 coding sequence is TGTGCCAGCAGTTACTGGCGGGAGGGCCGGGGAGAGCAGTTCTTC. This encodes CASSYWREGRGEQFF.

V gene TRBV7-6 combines with J gene TRBJ2-7; TRBD2 matches at 11 bases. This CDR3 comprises 18 residues. CDR1 is SGHVS, CDR2 FNYEAQ, per germline. V lost 0 bases, J lost 3 bases, and 10 bases stayed unmatched. The CDR3: CASSLAGRRLAGLYEQYF. In DNA, the CDR3 is TGTGCCAGCAGCTTAGCGGGACGGCGACTAGCGGGGCTCTACGAGCAGTACTTC.

This chain joins TRBV4-1 and TRBJ2-3, with a possible D match to TRBD2 (5 bases). CDR1 is MGHRA and CDR2 is YSYEKL in the germline V gene. The ends were cut back, 3 bases at V and 0 bases at J, with 10 bases in the middle. The CDR3 spans 15 residues. This CDR3 is CASSHGEQSTDTQYF. The CDR3 bases are TGCGCCAGCAGCCATGGGGAGCAAAGCACAGATACGCAGTATTTT.

The chain has TRBV28 and TRBJ2-7; 7 bases agree with TRBD1. The CDR3 spans 14 residues. V lost 1 base and J lost 5; bases outside the gene matches: 5. Germline CDR1 reads MDHEN; CDR2 reads SYDVKM. Written as DNA, the CDR3 is TGTGCCAGCAGTTTATTACAGGGGAGTAACGAGCAGTACTTC. Translation gives CASSLLQGSNEQYF.